This TCR beta chain comes out of a study of cytomegalovirus exposure and HLA in healthy donors (dated by TCRdb to the late 2010s). In terms of the full investigation: In an earlier analysis of 450 to 750 of the donors, 276 Gb of sequence data and 100 million or so unique TCR beta sequences from about 179 million T cells were reported. An earlier analysis of 500 to 750 of the donors applied high-throughput TCR beta sequencing to assess whether each TCR beta V gene segment acted as functional or pseudogenic. In a later genetic analysis, genome-wide SNP genotypes for about 55% of the roughly 700 donors were used, and that subset was treated as a discovery cohort. All discovery cohort repertoires had been generated using a single sequencing platform. A handful of DR-DQ haplotypes were handled as single units for association and clustering because linkage in the cohort was strong. To predict cytomegalovirus infection status, the study combined high-throughput TCR immunosequencing, statistical association of individual TCRs with disease status, and machine learning. The study profiled the T cell repertoires of under 850 subjects by immunosequencing and related them to cytomegalovirus serostatus. Class I and class II HLA loci were covered by the typing at four-digit resolution. The study aimed to test whether signatures of past pathogen exposure could be identified by cataloging public T cell receptors. Donor age, sex, ethnicity and CMV serostatus were compiled alongside the repertoire data. The number of donors typed differed by locus, with 629-630 for A, B, C, DRB1 and DQB1, more than 500 for DQA1, 600 to 610 for DPA1, and some 440 for DPB1. Of the 300 to 500 genotyped donors, roughly 80% were placed in the genetic ancestry cluster associated with self-reported Caucasian donors. Along with the roughly 710-subject first cohort, a separate validation cohort of around 110 different subjects was used. Approximately 310 gigabases of sequencing data and tens of millions of unique TCR sequences were included in an early release covering 500 to 750 HLA-typed donors. Rather than using new phenotypic data, the later analysis identified candidate immune exposures from TCR beta sequences and from how often those sequences occurred across donors. A later analysis re-examined previously published TCR beta repertoires from 610 or so donors and added high-resolution HLA genotyping to investigate patterns of TCR occurrence. On average, roughly 200,000 unique TCR beta nucleotide sequences were sequenced per donor among 398 genotyped donors of the cohort, with roughly 18% of those sequences being non-productive. Broader findings and caveats from the paper: According to a later analysis, parvovirus B19, influenza, CMV and Epstein-Barr virus appeared linked to several top co-occurrence clusters. In a later analysis, around 17,000 TCR beta sequences were associated with specific HLA alleles at a false discovery rate of 0.05. According to a later analysis, TCR association rates differed among HLA loci, with DRB1 alleles showing the most associated TCRs and HLA-C alleles showing the fewest. This cohort had only TCR beta chains sequenced, and the lack of alpha or paired-chain data limited which features could be detected. Because some donors lacked HLA typing at each locus, the association tests relied only on the typed subset. In a later analysis, most CMV-associated TCR beta chains were found to appear HLA-restricted, with HLA associations seemingly driven largely by CMV exposure. A later genetic analysis associated a missense DCLRE1C variant with V-gene and J-gene trimming of TCR beta chains, and an independent cohort replicated the association. A cluster of highly shared sequence variants was judged likely to be a technical artifact of the sequencing pipeline. A further reported finding was that TCR beta sequences accurately predicted the HLA-A and HLA-B alleles for most subjects in the first cohort. A later analysis found that HLA-associated TCR beta chains were more clonally expanded and had lower generation probabilities than equally common non-associated chains. Broadly in line with IMGT annotations, most TCR beta V segments showed up in productive rearrangements about 87% or about 30% of the time in an earlier analysis of several hundred of the donors. Correlated functional status among segregating V segments might reflect linkage disequilibrium, but an unknown experimental factor could not be ruled out. In both the original and validation cohorts, the classifier was reported to diagnose cytomegalovirus status with high specificity and sensitivity. For the cohort, immune exposure information was limited to CMV serostatus. A later genetic analysis reported fewer N-insertions in productive TCRs among donors in an Asian-associated ancestry cluster than the roughly 620-donor mean. The study gave a list of some 150 TCR beta chains associated with cytomegalovirus. Roughly uniform sequencing depth across donors was assumed in presence/absence analyses, although this assumption may not hold. In vitro tests confirmed that a few of the cytomegalovirus-associated TCR beta chains recognize cytomegalovirus antigens. According to the authors, the approach could potentially be generalized to other disease states and immunological phenotypes. The earlier analysis of some 560 of the donors excluded 15 to 20 rarely observed V segments, including chromosome 9 orphons, because counts were too low. Most TCR sequences were observed very rarely across donors, whereas some public TCRs were present in many individuals. When HLA alleles, especially DR and DQ, strongly co-occurred, attributing TCR associations to individual alleles was difficult. The 87-base-pair reads could not distinguish some IMGT-functional V segments, including TRBV6-2 and TRBV6-3, so those segments were excluded.

Library creation used the immunoSEQ multiplex PCR assay. For the multiplex PCR, a mixture combining 60 forward primers for TCR Vbeta segments and 13 reverse primers for TCR Jbeta segments was used. A multiplex PCR assay on genomic DNA amplified the CDR3 region of rearranged TCR beta genes. The amplified TCR beta libraries were sequenced on the Illumina HiSeq System as 87-base-pair reads. Per the source publication's procedure: In a later analysis, tens of millions of unique TCR beta chains were counted across the roughly 670 repertoires, and around 10 million of these chains were shared by at least two donors. To remove PCR and sequencing errors, raw reads were error-corrected and collapsed into unique sequences using a nearest-neighbor algorithm that merged closely related sequences. To assign V, D and J gene segments, CDR3 sequences were aligned to IMGT reference sequences. For a sequence to be retained, at least a six-nucleotide match to both a V gene segment and a J gene segment was required. Rearrangements were classified as productive when the CDR3 lacked stop codons and remained in frame with V and J, and all other rearrangements were classified as non-productive. Following IMGT convention, CDR3 was defined as the stretch from the second conserved V-encoded cysteine up to the conserved J-encoded phenylalanine. In an earlier analysis of 550 to 650 of the donors, sequences lacking an unambiguous match to a single V gene segment were excluded. In an earlier analysis of around 600 of the donors, V segments were called functional above 56.7% productive rearrangements and were called segregating when the between-donor standard deviation exceeded 5%. A statistical classification framework was developed to diagnose cytomegalovirus status using the catalog of TCR beta chain sequences. In a later analysis, TCR nucleotide sequences were compared against IMGT/GENE-DB human TR gene sequences so that V and J genes could be assigned. Using the TCRdist pipeline, a later analysis assigned CDR3 sequences along with most-parsimonious VDJ recombination scenarios. In a later analysis, each TCR beta chain was defined by its CDR3 amino acid sequence together with its V-gene family, and reads lacking a unique V-gene family were excluded. A later analysis removed roughly 590 highly shared, low-generation-probability nucleotide sequences to deal with suspected cross-contamination and a sequencing artifact. In a later analysis, a clonal expansion index for each public chain was calculated from normalized within-repertoire ranks of inferred template counts. Generation probabilities in a later analysis came from a VDJ recombination model fitted to out-of-frame rearrangements, and those results were checked against IGoR. In a later analysis, hypergeometric tests were used to score TCR-TCR, TCR-HLA and TCR-CMV co-occurrence, with a repertoire-size bias correction applied to TCR pairs. A later analysis estimated false discovery rates by permuting HLA or CMV assignments 20 times. A later analysis grouped co-occurring TCRs with DBSCAN, adding TCRdist sequence similarity when clustering within HLA-allele-positive subsets. Repertoires with fewer than 30,000 or more than 120,000 public chains were left out of co-occurrence clustering, as were four to six repertoires with anomalous nucleotide sharing. TCRdb took over this immuneACCESS table, retaining in-frame rearrangements with V and J assigned. Such tables are incomplete; in checked studies, under half of the missing clones stem from an unresolved V gene, and the remainder is unexplained. V, J and clone size were drawn from that table, and D and trimming were deduced from the DNA. The sample contains around 180,000 clones, 84% of them found a single time. The top ten clonotypes cover around 5% of the sample.

The cohort consisted of some 670 healthy bone marrow donors. Cohort members were all nominally healthy when sampled, although unrecorded immune exposures were likely present. The donor was CMV seropositive and was included in the group of 250 to 300 seropositive cohort members. A peripheral blood sample was provided by each donor, and peripheral blood mononuclear cells were used for TCR beta sequencing. Genomic DNA extraction from the blood cell samples was performed with the Qiagen DNeasy Blood Extraction Kit. Note on this clone: Its antigen is still unknown. A junction end diverges from the germline sequence, so it may reflect a read error.

From a lookup of the germline V gene, CDR1 and CDR2 are MGHRA and YSYEKL. The CDR3 spans 15 residues, from the cysteine through the phenylalanine. Only the CDR3 DNA is retained, 45 bases long and in frame from the first base. The chain is made from TRBV4-1 and TRBJ2-7; TRBD2 fits 9 bases in the junction. The sample comprised PBMCs. The origin of this receptor is a girl aged 5 to 17 in good health and CMV-seropositive. The CDR3 sequence is CASSQETSGSYEQYF. At the DNA level, the sequence is TGTGCCAGCAGCCAAGAGACTAGCGGCTCCTACGAGCAGTACTTC.